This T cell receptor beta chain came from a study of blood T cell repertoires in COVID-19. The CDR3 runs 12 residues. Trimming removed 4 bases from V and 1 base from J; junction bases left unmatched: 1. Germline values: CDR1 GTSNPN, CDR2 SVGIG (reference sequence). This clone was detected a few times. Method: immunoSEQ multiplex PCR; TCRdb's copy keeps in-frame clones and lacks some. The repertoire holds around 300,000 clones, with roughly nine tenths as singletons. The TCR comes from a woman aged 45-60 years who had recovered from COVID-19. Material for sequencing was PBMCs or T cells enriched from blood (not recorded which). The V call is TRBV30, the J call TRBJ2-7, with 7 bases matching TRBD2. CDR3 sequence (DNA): TGTGCCTGGACTAGCGGATCCTACGAGCAGTACTTC. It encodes CAWTSGSYEQYF.